This TCR beta chain comes out of a study of Graves' ophthalmopathy and Graves' hyperthyroidism. Study observations and caveats: Most expanded thyroid clonotypes above 0.001 frequency also appeared in blood. An approximately 84% specificity and 87.88% sensitivity were achieved by a 13-signature model that separated ophthalmopathy from stable hyperthyroidism.

The diagnosis combined clinical symptoms, thyroxine, TRAb, thyroid ultrasound and orbital computed tomography scans. A volume of 10 ml of fresh peripheral blood supplied the PBMCs. The authors amplified TCR beta CDR3 regions, and they did so from RNA transcripts for repertoire sequencing. HTBI primers primed a first-round RT-PCR, and a second-round multiplex PCR followed. TCRdb reprocessed the multiplex PCR reads via MiXCR and lists one record per CDR3 protein. The table records about 740,000 distinct CDR3 sequences, 40% of them present only once. Germline values: CDR1 MGHRA, CDR2 YSYEKL. Trimming shortened V by 4 bases and J by 2 bases, and 11 bases separated the two germline ends. The CDR3 extends over 14 amino acids. In its sample, this clonotype was seen a few times. Its antigen is still unknown.

The material sequenced was peripheral blood. The chain is built from TRBV4-1 and TRBJ2-5; possible D gene TRBD2, 7 bases. This clonotype was obtained from an adult man with Graves' ophthalmopathy. In nucleotides, the CDR3 is TGCGCCAGCAGCCGAGGGGGGGAGCAAGAGACCCAGTACTTC. This translates into CASSRGGEQETQYF.